This T cell receptor beta chain was documented in a study of early T cells in non-severe SARS-CoV-2 infection (dated by TCRdb to the early 2020s). Concerning the study at large: Bulk RNA from unsorted whole blood was used for TCR sequencing, so alpha and beta chains could not be paired. What the study reported, not specific to this receptor: VDJdb matching was skewed toward anti-spike CD8 responses and likely underestimated virus-specific expansions by missing private and CD4 specificities.

The V end loses 6 bases and the J end loses 4 bases, and a stretch of 13 bases separates them. The CDR3 measures 15 amino acids from cysteine to phenylalanine. Kept here is only the CDR3 DNA, which spans 45 bases and is read in frame from base 1. The germline V gene provides CDR1 MNHNS and CDR2 SASEGT. The study was a case-control design nested within a healthcare worker cohort in London, UK, with weekly nasopharyngeal swab PCR tests and blood sampling. Healthcare workers were enrolled in the week of the UK lockdown, from 23 to 31 March 2020, and were followed every week for up to roughly 16 weeks. This clonotype was counted at least ten times. Its cognate antigen has yet to be identified. It has no much larger one-base neighbor in the sample; base qualities were not kept. Receptor libraries were prepared by 5' RACE. Sequencing was carried out with a NextSeq 500. In the TCR library protocol, unique molecular identifiers were attached to individual cDNA molecules to correct for PCR bias and sequencing error. TCR alpha and beta chains were both sequenced, and the abundances of alpha and beta sequences in each sample were closely correlated with each other. From the authors' description of their analysis: Decombinator V4 was used to perform V gene, J gene and CDR3 annotation of TCR sequences. TCRs were defined as expanded if a significant change between any two time points was detected under a Poisson model with p below 0.0001. TCR abundances were normalised to the total number of TCRs sequenced in each sample and reported as counts per million. MAIT TCRs were defined by TRAV1-2 paired with TRAJ12, TRAJ20 or TRAJ33, and iNKT TCRs by TRAV10 paired with TRAJ18. VDJdb, accessed 1 November 2021, was searched for CMV, EBV and SARS-CoV-2 annotated TCRs, excluding TCRs annotated for multiple antigens. Clones were called with MiXCR by TCRdb after fastp trimmed the public reads at Q25, and only in-frame beta chains were retained. Each entry merges the rows of one CDR3 protein and shows their most common DNA and genes. The V and J calls reflect TCRdb's pipeline rather than the authors' work. The sample table lists roughly 99,000 distinct CDR3 sequences, about 12% of them with a count of one. In total, the top ten clones hold 4.4% of the sample.

The TCR comes from an adult who was a healthcare worker with PCR-confirmed SARS-CoV-2 infection or an uninfected control (not recorded which). The chain is encoded by TRBV6-1 joined to TRBJ1-6, with the identity of the D gene unclear. Here the sequenced sample was whole blood, taken at baseline. CDR3 protein: CASRAPDGYNSPLHF. The DNA sequence is given as TGTGCCAGCAGGGCCCCTGACGGATATAATTCACCCCTCCACTTT.